A selection of T cell receptor beta chains follows, all from one sample in a study of cytomegalovirus exposure and HLA in healthy donors. The protocol was immunoSEQ multiplex PCR, while the TCRdb copy is restricted to in-frame clones and leaves out a portion. The sample contains 130,000 to 150,000 clones, 79% of which appear only once. Input material: PBMCs. The receptor set was obtained from a female donor in good health and CMV-seronegative. The CDR3 runs from the conserved cysteine through the conserved F or W. D genes are given only for firm matches. The size field is filled for only some rows; it gives once, few, many or a size class.

abundance,j_gene,v_gene,d_gene,CDR3aa,CDR3nt
-,TRBJ1-2,TRBV2,-,CASSVRDSYGYTF,TGTGCCAGCAGTGTACGGGATTCCTATGGCTACACCTTC
-,TRBJ2-2,TRBV15,-,CATSRDWARELFF,TGTGCCACCAGCAGAGATTGGGCCCGGGAGCTGTTTTTT
-,TRBJ2-7,TRBV7-9,TRBD1,CASSPDRGLYEQYF,TGTGCCAGCAGCCCAGACAGGGGGCTCTACGAGCAGTACTTC
-,TRBJ2-3,TRBV9,TRBD2,CASSPLSGRSTDTQYF,TGTGCCAGCAGCCCCCTTAGCGGGAGGAGCACAGATACGCAGTATTTT
-,TRBJ2-4,TRBV5-1,-,CASSLEGVLAKNIQYF,TGCGCCAGCAGCTTGGAAGGGGTTCTAGCCAAAAACATTCAGTACTTC
-,TRBJ1-5,TRBV7-8,-,CASSLRWEGWYQPQHF,TGTGCCAGCAGCTTAAGGTGGGAGGGCTGGTATCAGCCCCAGCATTTT
-,TRBJ1-2,TRBV10-3,-,CAISESPELGYTF,TGTGCCATCAGTGAGTCTCCCGAACTGGGCTACACCTTC
-,TRBJ2-7,TRBV2,TRBD2,CASTLRTSGSSNEQYF,TGTGCCAGCACACTGAGGACTAGCGGGAGCAGCAACGAGCAGTACTTC
-,TRBJ2-3,TRBV7-2,TRBD1,CASSLDRDRGLGTQYF,TGTGCCAGCAGCTTAGACCGGGACAGGGGCCTTGGTACGCAGTATTTT
once,TRBJ2-3,TRBV4-3,-,CASSQDWGPELLTQYF,TGCGCCAGCAGCCAAGATTGGGGCCCGGAGTTGCTAACGCAGTATTTT
-,TRBJ2-3,TRBV5-8,-,CASSLGHPTDTQYF,TGTGCCAGCAGCTTGGGACACCCTACAGATACGCAGTATTTT
-,TRBJ2-2,TRBV25-1,-,CASRLSLRGGIGELFF,TGTGCCAGCAGACTCTCTCTGCGCGGGGGCATCGGGGAGCTGTTTTTT
-,TRBJ2-1,TRBV5-8,TRBD1,CASSLAFGQGGNEQFF,TGTGCCAGCAGCTTGGCTTTCGGACAGGGGGGTAATGAGCAGTTCTTC
-,TRBJ2-7,TRBV5-8,-,CASSLALGEAYEQYF,TGTGCCAGCAGCTTGGCCCTGGGGGAGGCCTACGAGCAGTACTTC
-,TRBJ1-1,TRBV9,-,CASSVAAEGTEAFF,TGTGCCAGCAGCGTAGCAGCAGAGGGCACTGAAGCTTTCTTT
-,TRBJ1-5,TRBV11-2,-,CASSLGRGANQPQHF,TGTGCCAGCAGCTTAGGACGGGGGGCAAATCAGCCCCAGCATTTT
-,TRBJ2-7,TRBV4-1,-,CASSLSAGFAYEQYF,TGCGCCAGCAGCCTCAGCGCTGGGTTCGCCTACGAGCAGTACTTC
few,TRBJ1-1,TRBV5-6,-,CASSYRGLSMNTEAFF,TGTGCCAGCAGCTATAGAGGGTTGTCAATGAACACTGAAGCTTTCTTT
-,TRBJ1-1,TRBV2,TRBD1,CAGTGQGLAEAFF,TGTGCCGGCACAGGACAGGGACTTGCTGAAGCTTTCTTT
-,TRBJ2-7,TRBV4-3,TRBD1,CASSQVSGQGDIYEQYF,TGCGCCAGCAGCCAAGTCTCCGGTCAGGGGGACATATACGAGCAGTACTTC